This TCR beta chain was recorded in a study of neoadjuvant anti-PD-1 for oral cavity cancer. Overall study context: Around day 43, patients without progression received a fourth nivolumab dose before surgery. Study findings and constraints: Treg/Th17 ratio rose with pretreatment blood and fell with post-treatment tumor TCRbeta clonality.

The sample's time point: after neoadjuvant nivolumab, at surgical resection. Stage II-IVA oral cavity squamous cell carcinoma was new and untreated by systemic or radiation therapy. PBMCs were not maintained or expanded in culture before analysis. The CDR3 runs 16 residues. Germline loops: CDR1 SNHLY, CDR2 FYNNEI. V was clipped by 3 bases and J by 6 bases; unmatched bases: 4. Concerning this clone itself: Its antigen remains unknown.

Only in-frame clones appear in the TCRdb table, and some are missing; sequencing was by immunoSEQ multiplex PCR. Here the sample spans about 68,000 clones, 70% to 90% being singletons. The V call is TRBV2, the J call TRBJ2-5, with 16 bases lining up with TRBD2. Sequenced material: PBMCs, taken after nivolumab (anti-PD-1) treatment. The TCR originated in a person between 35 and 79 years old with oral cavity squamous cell carcinoma. The CDR3 region is CASSEGLAGGQKTQYF. The DNA of the CDR3 is TGTGCCAGCAGTGAGGGACTAGCGGGAGGGCAGAAGACCCAGTACTTC.